These 20 T cell receptor beta chains were all obtained from the same sample, sequenced in a study of T cells in Graves' hyperthyroidism and ophthalmopathy. Amplification targeted TCR beta CDR3 regions from RNA transcripts. HTBI primers were used for first-round RT-PCR of the TCR CDR3. TCRdb called the multiplex PCR reads again in MiXCR, with one record for every CDR3 protein. This sample has 450,000 to 700,000 distinct CDR3 sequences; around 45% occur once, and the top ten carry roughly 19%. Sequences were obtained from peripheral blood or thyroid tissue (not recorded which). Source of these receptors: an adult woman with Graves' disease, either hyperthyroidism or ophthalmopathy (not recorded which).

This clonotype was recorded many times. V and J are TRBV6-5 and TRBJ1-5; unclear D gene. The CDR3 has 14 amino acids. V was clipped by 2 bases and J by 2 bases, with 7 bases between them. The germline CDR1 and CDR2 sequences are MNHEY and SVGAGI. The CDR3 coding sequence is TGTGCCAGCAGTTACGGGCAGGGCAATCAGCCCCAGCATTTT. Translation gives CASSYGQGNQPQHF.

This clonotype was found many times. The gene calls are TRBV4-1 and TRBJ2-7; tentative D call: TRBD1 (6 bases). This CDR3 spans 12 amino acids. The V end lost 3 bases, the J end lost 7 bases, and 10 bases lay between the germline ends. Germline values: CDR1 MGHRA, CDR2 YSYEKL. This chain's CDR3 is CASSQIGGEQYF. The CDR3 nucleotides read TGCGCCAGCAGCCAGATAGGGGGAGAGCAGTACTTC.

The sample holds a few counts of this clonotype. The genes are TRBV28 and TRBJ2-7; unclear D gene. The V end was cut by 3 bases, the J end by 5 bases, with 11 bases between. The germline V gene encodes CDR1 MDHEN and CDR2 SYDVKM. This CDR3 contains 13 residues. The CDR3 reads CASSFRRVHEQYF. The CDR3 region has the DNA TGTGCCAGCAGTTTTAGAAGGGTCCACGAGCAGTACTTC.

V and J are TRBV4-1 and TRBJ2-2; TRBD1 might be the D (6 bases). The V gene lost 5 bases and the J gene lost 7 bases, with 14 bases spanning the gap. This CDR3 has 14 amino acids. CDR1 and CDR2 from the germline V gene are MGHRA and YSYEKL. The CDR3 loop reads CASSERGSGGELFF. The CDR3 bases are TGCGCCAGCAGCGAAAGGGGGTCGGGCGGGGAGCTGTTTTTT.

There are a few counts of this clonotype. It is likely a read error, because the conserved phenylalanine at the end of the CDR3 is missing. Because the CDR3's place on the DNA is in doubt, the DNA is left out and the CDR3 is given as listed by TCRdb. The chain's CDR3 is CASGLLPS. The chain employs TRBV5-1 and TRBJ1-6. CDR1 is SGHRS, CDR2 YFSETQ, per germline. With termini counted, the CDR3 has 8 amino acids.

The chain joins TRBV27 to TRBJ1-2; D possibly corresponds to TRBD1 (6 bases). The CDR3 is 15 residues long. V was cut by 2 bases and J by 3 bases, with 13 bases left in between. CDR1 and CDR2 from the germline V gene are MNHEY and SMNVEV (reference sequence). CDR3 loop: CASSLGQGRYYGYTF. The CDR3 DNA sequence: TGTGCCAGCAGTTTAGGGCAGGGGCGATACTATGGCTACACCTTC.

This chain links TRBV20-1 with TRBJ2-5; D remains ambiguous. The CDR3 length is 14 residues. V lost 3 bases and J 5 bases, leaving 16 bases between the germline ends. The germline V gene has CDR1 DFQATT and CDR2 SNEGSKA (reference sequence). The CDR3 sequence is CSARSLGFWETQYF. Written as DNA, the CDR3 is TGCAGTGCTAGGTCTCTAGGATTTTGGGAGACCCAGTACTTC.

The chain couples TRBV18 to TRBJ1-5; D is unclear. The V end was cut by 4 bases, the J end by 6 bases, with 10 bases between. The CDR3 is made up of 13 amino acids. From germline, CDR1 is KGHSH and CDR2 LQKENI. This CDR3 reads CASSQRGGQPQHF. For the CDR3, the DNA is TGTGCCAGCTCACAACGGGGTGGTCAGCCCCAGCATTTT.

The sample holds many counts of this clonotype. V and J are TRBV19 and TRBJ1-5, with D unresolved. V was clipped by 3 bases and J by 0 bases, with 12 bases between them. The germline V gene encodes CDR1 LNHDA and CDR2 SQIVND (reference sequence). This CDR3 region has 16 residues. CDR3 DNA: TGTGCCAGTAGTATTCTCGCTCACCTTAGCAATCAGCCCCAGCATTTT. This gives the protein CASSILAHLSNQPQHF.

This chain links TRBV29-1 with TRBJ2-7, with a possible D match to TRBD1 (6 bases). Germline CDR1 reads SQVTM; CDR2 reads ANQGSEA. The CDR3 runs 13 residues. The V end lost 6 bases, the J end lost 2 bases, and 14 bases lay between the germline ends. DNA for the CDR3: TGCAGCGTCCTTCAGGGACAACCCTACGAGCAGTACTTC. Translation gives CSVLQGQPYEQYF.

This chain joins TRBV10-3 and TRBJ2-5; D tentatively fits TRBD1 or TRBD2 (5 bases each). This CDR3 contains 15 residues. Germline CDR1 ENHRY, CDR2 SYGVKD. V lost 6 bases to trimming and J lost 5 bases, with 19 bases between them. CDR3 sequence (DNA): TGTGCCATCAGATCCGCCGAGGGGCGAGAGGAGACCCAGTACTTC. Residues: CAIRSAEGREETQYF.

This chain connects TRBV5-1 to TRBJ2-7; 7 bases are shared with TRBD1. The junction had 7 bases not matched to a gene; V was cut back by 7 bases and J by 3 bases. CDR1 is SGHRS and CDR2 is YFSETQ in the germline V gene. The CDR3 spans 13 residues. CDR3 nucleotides: TGCGCCAGCCGGCCGACAGGGAACTACGAGCAGTACTTC. Amino acids: CASRPTGNYEQYF.

Turning to this clonotype: At one end the junction does not follow the germline gene, possibly because of a read error. The chain recombines TRBV11-2 with TRBJ1-4, with TRBD1 identical over 7 bases. Germline assignment: CDR1 SGHAT and CDR2 FQNNGV. This CDR3 spans 14 amino acids. CDR3 in DNA: TGTGTCAGCAGCTTAGACAGGGCTAATGAAAAACTGTTTTTT. This codes for CVSSLDRANEKLFF.

This clonotype has at least ten counts. The rearrangement uses TRBV6-2 or TRBV6-3 and TRBJ2-7, with D perhaps TRBD1 or TRBD2 (5 bases each). Trimming removed 6 bases from V and 0 bases from J, with 15 bases in between. The CDR3 has 15 residues. Germline V lookup: CDR1 MNHEY, CDR2 SVGEGT. The CDR3 here is CASRPLREISYEQYF. CDR3 DNA: TGTGCCAGCAGGCCACTCAGGGAGATCTCCTACGAGCAGTACTTC.

The chain employs TRBV5-5 and TRBJ1-6, with 9 bases lining up with TRBD1. The CDR3 has 16 residues. Germline CDR1 is SGHKS and CDR2 is YYEKEE (reference sequence). J gave up 8 bases and V 3 bases, and 9 bases lay outside the gene matches. CDR3: CASSYPGTGRDSPLHF. As DNA, the CDR3 is TGTGCCAGCAGCTACCCCGGGACAGGGCGCGATTCACCCCTCCACTTT.

This clonotype was seen repeatedly, ten times or more. The chain couples TRBV19 to TRBJ1-2; 7 nucleotides line up with TRBD1. The CDR3 runs 14 residues. Per the germline V gene, CDR1 is LNHDA and CDR2 is SQIVND (reference sequence). V lost 5 bases, J lost 4 bases, and 7 bases stayed unmatched. This CDR3 reads CASSRWDSGYGYTF. The CDR3 nucleotides are TGTGCCAGTAGTCGGTGGGACAGCGGCTATGGCTACACCTTC.

The chain uses TRBV20-1 and TRBJ1-1; 9 nucleotides agree with TRBD1. Germline V CDR1 and CDR2: DFQATT, SNEGSKA (reference sequence). This CDR3 is built from 15 residues. Germline trimming cut 3 bases from V and 1 base from J; bases unmatched to any gene: 6. CDR3 residues: CSASPTGGRNTEAFF. The CDR3 region has the DNA TGCAGTGCTAGTCCGACAGGGGGTAGGAACACTGAAGCTTTCTTT.

This clonotype was seen ten or more times. The chain couples TRBV10-3 to TRBJ2-7; D gene ambiguous. Trimming took 1 base from V and 2 from J, leaving 9 bases between them. CDR3 length: 14 residues. Germline V CDR1 and CDR2: ENHRY, SYGVKD. CDR3 amino acids: CAISEFKGTYEQYF. In DNA form, the CDR3 reads TGTGCCATCAGTGAGTTCAAGGGAACCTACGAGCAGTACTTC.

For this clonotype: An end of the junction does not agree with germline; a read error may underlie this. This sequence joins TRBV12-3 or TRBV12-4 and TRBJ2-7, with a weak D call TRBD2 (7 bases). This CDR3 region has 9 residues. The CDR3 DNA follows: TGTGCCAGCAGCCGGGGGGCTAGCTTC. Encoded protein: CASSRGASF.

This clonotype was picked up one time. Germline and junction disagree at one end, which may indicate a read error. The chain recombines TRBV5-1 with TRBJ2-6; 8 positions match TRBD1. This CDR3 has 14 residues. Germline CDR1 and CDR2: SGHRS and YFSETQ. CDR3 DNA: TGCGCCAGCAGCTATACGACAGGGGCCACCGTCCTGACTTTC. Its translation: CASSYTTGATVLTF. Based on the CDR3 plus reference TRBV5-1 and TRBJ2-6, the full variable domain is KAGVTQTPRYLIKTRGQQVTLSCSPISGHRSVSWYQQTPGQGLQFLFEYFSETQRNKGNFPGRFSGRQFSNSRSEMNVSTLELGDSALYLCASSYTTGATVLTFGAGSRLTVL.